Sequencing of this T cell receptor (beta chain) was carried out in a study of beta chain features in type 1 diabetes. The isolated RNA, all of it, was reverse transcribed, so expressed TCRB transcripts were what got sequenced. Clones were sequenced by immunoSEQ multiplex PCR, and TCRdb holds only the in-frame ones, with some missing. Of 600,000 to 750,000 clones in the sample, 12% are singletons; the top ten hold around 0.12%. This clone was observed a few times. Its cognate antigen is unknown. Study-level findings and limits: Across all four CD4+ subsets, people with type 1 diabetes showed modestly shorter TCRB CDR3s.

V lost 6 bases, J lost 0 bases, and 9 bases lay in between. The CDR3 contains 13 residues. Germline assignment: CDR1 LNHDA and CDR2 SQIVND (reference sequence). V gene TRBV19 combines with J gene TRBJ2-7, with D unclear. The TCR sequence derives from a man in his thirties or forties with type 1 diabetes. Source material: naive CD4+ T cells from blood. CDR3 in amino acids: CASRSPNSYEQYF. CDR3 DNA: TGTGCCAGTAGGTCCCCTAACTCCTACGAGCAGTACTTC.